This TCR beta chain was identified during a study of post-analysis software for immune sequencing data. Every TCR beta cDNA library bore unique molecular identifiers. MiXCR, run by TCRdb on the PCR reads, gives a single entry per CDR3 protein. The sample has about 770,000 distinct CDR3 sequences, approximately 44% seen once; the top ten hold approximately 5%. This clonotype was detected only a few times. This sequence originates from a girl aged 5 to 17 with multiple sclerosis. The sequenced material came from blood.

This CDR3 reads CASSSPRQGGEQYF. CDR3 bases: TGTGCCAGCAGTTCCCCTCGACAGGGTGGGGAGCAGTACTTC. The V gene is TRBV28, the J gene TRBJ2-5; 7 nucleotides match TRBD1. Losses at the gene ends were 4 bases for V and 11 bases for J; bases not matched to a gene: 13. The CDR3 sequence is 14 residues long. Germline assignment: CDR1 MDHEN and CDR2 SYDVKM.